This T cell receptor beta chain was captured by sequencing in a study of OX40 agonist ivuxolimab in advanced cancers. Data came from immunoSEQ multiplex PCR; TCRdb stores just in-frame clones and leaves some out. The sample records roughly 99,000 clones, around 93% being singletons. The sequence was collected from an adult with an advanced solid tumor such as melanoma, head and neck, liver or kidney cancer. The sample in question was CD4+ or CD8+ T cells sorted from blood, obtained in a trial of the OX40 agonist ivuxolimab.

CDR3 residues: CASSQNGGNQPQHF. In DNA form, the CDR3 reads TGTGCCAGCAGCCAAAACGGGGGGAATCAGCCCCAGCATTTT. The genes are TRBV4-2 and TRBJ1-5, with D possibly being TRBD1 (5 bases). Germline assignment: CDR1 LGHNA and CDR2 YNFKEQ. With 2 bases removed from V and 4 bases from J, the gap between germline ends came to 9 bases. The CDR3 has 14 amino acids.